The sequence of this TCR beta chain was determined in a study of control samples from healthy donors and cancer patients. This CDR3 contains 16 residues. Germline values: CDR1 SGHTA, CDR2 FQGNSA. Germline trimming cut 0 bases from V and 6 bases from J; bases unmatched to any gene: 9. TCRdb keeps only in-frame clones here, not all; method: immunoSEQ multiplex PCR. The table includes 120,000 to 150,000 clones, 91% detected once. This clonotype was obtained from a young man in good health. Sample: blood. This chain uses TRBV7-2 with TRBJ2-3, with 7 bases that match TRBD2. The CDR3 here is CASSLALGGVGDTQYF. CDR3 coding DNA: TGTGCCAGCAGCTTAGCGCTGGGGGGGGTTGGGGATACGCAGTATTTT.